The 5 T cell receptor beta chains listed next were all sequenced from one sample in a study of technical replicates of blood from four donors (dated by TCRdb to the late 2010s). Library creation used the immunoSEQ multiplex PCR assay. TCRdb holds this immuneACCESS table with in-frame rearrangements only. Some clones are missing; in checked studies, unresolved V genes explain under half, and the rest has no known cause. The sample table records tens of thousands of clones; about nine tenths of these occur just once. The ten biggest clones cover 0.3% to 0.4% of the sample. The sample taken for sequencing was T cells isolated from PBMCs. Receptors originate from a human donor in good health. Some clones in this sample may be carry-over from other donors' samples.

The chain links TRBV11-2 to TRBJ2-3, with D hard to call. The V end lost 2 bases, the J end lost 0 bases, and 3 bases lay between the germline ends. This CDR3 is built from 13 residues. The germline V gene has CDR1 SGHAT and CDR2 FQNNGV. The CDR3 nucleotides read TGTGCCAGCAGCTTATCTAGCACAGATACGCAGTATTTT. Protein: CASSLSSTDTQYF.

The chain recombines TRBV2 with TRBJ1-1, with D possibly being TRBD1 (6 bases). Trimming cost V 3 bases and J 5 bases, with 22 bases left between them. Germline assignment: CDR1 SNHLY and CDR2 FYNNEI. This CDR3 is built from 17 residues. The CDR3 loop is CASSDPRGGQTHTEAFF. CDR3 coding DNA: TGTGCCAGCAGTGACCCCCGGGGTGGACAGACCCATACTGAAGCTTTCTTT.

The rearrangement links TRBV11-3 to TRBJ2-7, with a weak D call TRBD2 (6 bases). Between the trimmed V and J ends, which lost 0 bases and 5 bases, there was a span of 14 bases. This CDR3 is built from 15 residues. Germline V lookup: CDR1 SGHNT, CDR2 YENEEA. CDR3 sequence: CASSLDGGRFNEQYF. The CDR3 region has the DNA TGTGCCAGCAGCTTAGATGGAGGGAGGTTTAACGAGCAGTACTTC. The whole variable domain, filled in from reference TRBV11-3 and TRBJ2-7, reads EAGVVQSPRYKIIEKKQPVAFWCNPISGHNTLYWYLQNLGQGPELLIRYENEEAVDDSQLPKDRFSAERLKGVDSTLKIQPAELGDSAVYLCASSLDGGRFNEQYFGPGTRLTVT.

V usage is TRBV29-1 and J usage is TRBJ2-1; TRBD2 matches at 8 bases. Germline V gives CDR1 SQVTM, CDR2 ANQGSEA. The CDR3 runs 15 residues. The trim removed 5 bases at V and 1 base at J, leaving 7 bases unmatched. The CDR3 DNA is TGCAGCGTTTTAGGGCGGGAGGATTCCTACAATGAGCAGTTCTTC. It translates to CSVLGREDSYNEQFF.

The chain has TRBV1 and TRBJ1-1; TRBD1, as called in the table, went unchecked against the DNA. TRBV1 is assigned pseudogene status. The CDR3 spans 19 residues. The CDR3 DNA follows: TGCACCAGCAGCCAAGATCATGGCCTGGGGCCCCCTTTGAACACTGAAGCTTTCTTT. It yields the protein CTSSQDHGLGPPLNTEAFF.